The subject of this entry is one TCR beta chain. This sample's TCRbeta library carried unique molecular identifier barcodes. TCRdb reprocessed the PCR reads via MiXCR and lists one record per CDR3 protein. The data hold 800,000 to 1,000,000 distinct CDR3 sequences, with under 30% observed a single time. This entry comes from a study of T-cell reconstitution after alpha-beta-depleted transplantation in children. This CDR3 is 15 amino acids long. Germline V CDR1 and CDR2: SGHRS, YFSETQ. V lost 1 base, J lost 1 base, and 4 bases stayed unmatched. Sequencing used PBMCs, mostly from graft donor cells, obtained 360 days after TCRalphabeta/CD19-depleted stem cell transplant. This chain connects TRBV5-1 to TRBJ1-1; 7 bases are a match to TRBD1. The receptor comes from a boy in the first two years of life who had a stem cell transplant for SCID, so the T cells may come from the graft donor. CDR3 sequence (DNA): TGCGCCAGCAGCTTGTCGGACAGGAAGAACACTGAAGCTTTCTTT. Translated: CASSLSDRKNTEAFF.